This T cell receptor (beta chain) comes out of a study of blood T cells in healthy people across ages. Findings and limits, study-wide: Among T cells, TCR beta diversity per million cells dropped roughly linearly as age rose.

Next came a second PCR, run for 7 to 11 cycles, which used a sample-barcoded 5' primer along with a J-beta primer mix. Each cDNA molecule was tagged by a template-switch adaptor with 12 random nucleotides. Via MiXCR, TCRdb re-called the 5' RACE reads, giving one row per CDR3 protein. Of around 1,500,000 distinct CDR3 sequences listed, about 43% are singletons. Germline lookup yields CDR1 MNHNS and CDR2 SASEGT. V shed 1 base, J shed 5 bases, and the junction held 10 bases outside the gene matches. This CDR3 has 18 amino acids. Remarks on this clonotype: Its antigen is undetermined.

Aged about 6 to 95, donors were systemically healthy Caucasians from Russia. Researchers isolated at least 6 million PBMCs per sample. This TCR derives from a woman younger than 30 in good health. The chain is built from TRBV6-1 and TRBJ2-7, with TRBD2 matching over 14 bases. The sample comprised blood. The CDR3 DNA sequence: TGTGCCAGCAGTGAAGTTGTAAGCGGGACTAGCGGGAGAAACGAGCAGTACTTC. Its translation: CASSEVVSGTSGRNEQYF.